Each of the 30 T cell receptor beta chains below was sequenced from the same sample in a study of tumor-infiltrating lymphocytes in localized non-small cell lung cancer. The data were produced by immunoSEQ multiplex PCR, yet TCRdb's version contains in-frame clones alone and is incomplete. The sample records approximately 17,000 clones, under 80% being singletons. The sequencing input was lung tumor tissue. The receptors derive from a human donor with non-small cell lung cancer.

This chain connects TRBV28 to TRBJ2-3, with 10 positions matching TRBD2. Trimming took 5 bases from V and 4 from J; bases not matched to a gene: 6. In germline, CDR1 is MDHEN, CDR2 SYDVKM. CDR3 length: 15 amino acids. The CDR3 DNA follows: TGTGCCAGCAGTCCAGGGACTAGCGAAGCAGATACGCAGTATTTT. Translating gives CASSPGTSEADTQYF. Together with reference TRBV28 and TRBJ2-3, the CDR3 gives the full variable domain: DVKVTQSSRYLVKRTGEKVFLECVQDMDHENMFWYRQDPGLGLRLIYFSYDVKMKEKGDIPEGYSVSREKKERFSLILESASTNQTSMYLCASSPGTSEADTQYFGPGTRLTVL.

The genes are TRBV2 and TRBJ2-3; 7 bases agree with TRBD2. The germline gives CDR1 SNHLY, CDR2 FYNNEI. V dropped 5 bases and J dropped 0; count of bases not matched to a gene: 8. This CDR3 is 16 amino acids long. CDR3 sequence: CASSKERGPSTDTQYF. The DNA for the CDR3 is TGTGCCAGCAGTAAAGAGCGGGGACCTAGCACAGATACGCAGTATTTT.

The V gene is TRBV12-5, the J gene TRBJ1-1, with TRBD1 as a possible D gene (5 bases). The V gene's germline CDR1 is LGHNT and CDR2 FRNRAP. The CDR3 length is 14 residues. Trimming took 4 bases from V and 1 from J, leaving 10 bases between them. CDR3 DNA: TGTGCTAGTGGTTGGGGCAGGGCGAACACTGAAGCTTTCTTT. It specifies CASGWGRANTEAFF.

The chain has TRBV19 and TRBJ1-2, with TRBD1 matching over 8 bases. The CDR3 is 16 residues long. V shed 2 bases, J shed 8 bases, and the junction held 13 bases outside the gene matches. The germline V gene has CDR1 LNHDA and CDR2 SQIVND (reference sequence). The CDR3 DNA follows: TGTGCCAGTAGTATACCGGCGACAGGGGCAGTCTTAGGCTACACCTTC. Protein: CASSIPATGAVLGYTF.

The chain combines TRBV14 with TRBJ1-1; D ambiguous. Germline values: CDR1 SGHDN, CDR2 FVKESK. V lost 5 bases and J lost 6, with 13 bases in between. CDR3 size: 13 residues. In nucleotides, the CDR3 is TGTGCCAGCAGCAGGGATATTGTGGCTGAAGCTTTCTTT. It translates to CASSRDIVAEAFF.

CDR3 region: CAISTGANEKLFF. CDR3 coding DNA: TGTGCCATTTCGACAGGGGCTAATGAAAAACTGTTTTTT. This chain connects TRBV10-3 to TRBJ1-4, with TRBD1 identical over 8 bases. This CDR3 spans 13 amino acids. Germline V gene lookup returns CDR1 ENHRY and CDR2 SYGVKD. V shed 9 bases, J shed 3 bases, and the junction held 3 bases outside the gene matches.

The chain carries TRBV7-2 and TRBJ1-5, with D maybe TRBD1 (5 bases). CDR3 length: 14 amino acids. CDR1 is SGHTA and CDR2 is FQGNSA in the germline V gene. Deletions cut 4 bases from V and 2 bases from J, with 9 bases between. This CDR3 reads CASSSRVGNQPQHF. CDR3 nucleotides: TGTGCCAGCAGCTCCAGGGTTGGCAATCAGCCCCAGCATTTT.

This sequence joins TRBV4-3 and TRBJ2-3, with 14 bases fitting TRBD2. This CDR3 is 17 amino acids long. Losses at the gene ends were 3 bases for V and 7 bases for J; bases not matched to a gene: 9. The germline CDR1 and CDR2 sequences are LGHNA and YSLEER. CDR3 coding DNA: TGCGCCAGCAGCCAGAACGGACTAGCGGGAGGTCTTAATACGCAGTATTTT. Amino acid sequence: CASSQNGLAGGLNTQYF.

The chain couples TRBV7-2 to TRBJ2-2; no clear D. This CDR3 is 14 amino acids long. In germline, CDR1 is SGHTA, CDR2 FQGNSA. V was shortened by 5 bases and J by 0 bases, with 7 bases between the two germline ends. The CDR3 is CASSPRSNTGELFF. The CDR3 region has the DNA TGTGCCAGCAGCCCACGATCGAACACCGGGGAGCTGTTTTTT.

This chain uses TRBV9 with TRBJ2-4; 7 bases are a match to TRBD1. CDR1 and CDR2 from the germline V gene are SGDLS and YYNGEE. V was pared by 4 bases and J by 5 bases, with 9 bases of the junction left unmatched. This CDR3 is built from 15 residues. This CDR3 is CASSLTSGTENIQYF. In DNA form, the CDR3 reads TGTGCCAGCAGCCTCACATCCGGGACAGAAAACATTCAGTACTTC. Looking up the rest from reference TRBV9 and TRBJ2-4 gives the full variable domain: DSGVTQTPKHLITATGQRVTLRCSPRSGDLSVYWYQQSLDQGLQFLIQYYNGEERAKGNILERFSAQQFPDLHSELNLSSLELGDSALYFCASSLTSGTENIQYFGAGTRLSVL.

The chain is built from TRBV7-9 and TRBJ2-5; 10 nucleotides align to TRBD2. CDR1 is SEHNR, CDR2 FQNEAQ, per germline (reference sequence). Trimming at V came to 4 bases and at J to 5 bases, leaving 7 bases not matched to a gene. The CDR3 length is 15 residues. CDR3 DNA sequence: TGTGCCAGCAGCTCCTGGACTAGCGGAAGCGAGACCCAGTACTTC. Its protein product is CASSSWTSGSETQYF.

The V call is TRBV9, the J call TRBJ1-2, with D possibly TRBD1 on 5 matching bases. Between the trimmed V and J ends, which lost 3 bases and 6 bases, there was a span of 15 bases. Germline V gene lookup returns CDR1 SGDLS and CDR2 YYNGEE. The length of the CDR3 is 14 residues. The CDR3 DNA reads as TGTGCCAGCAGCGGGGGGGGAGCTAGTCATGGCTACACCTTC. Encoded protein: CASSGGGASHGYTF.

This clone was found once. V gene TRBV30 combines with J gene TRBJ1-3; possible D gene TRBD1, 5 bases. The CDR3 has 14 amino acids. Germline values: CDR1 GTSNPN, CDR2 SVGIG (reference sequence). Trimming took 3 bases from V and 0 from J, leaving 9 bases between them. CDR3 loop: CAWRTVDSGNTIYF. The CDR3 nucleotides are TGTGCCTGGAGGACAGTGGACTCTGGAAACACCATATATTTT.

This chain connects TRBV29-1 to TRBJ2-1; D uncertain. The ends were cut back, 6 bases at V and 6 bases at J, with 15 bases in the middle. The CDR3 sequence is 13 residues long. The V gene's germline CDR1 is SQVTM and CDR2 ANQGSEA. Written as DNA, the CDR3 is TGCAGCGTAGTTTTGGATTCAAGCAATGAGCAGTTCTTC. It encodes CSVVLDSSNEQFF.

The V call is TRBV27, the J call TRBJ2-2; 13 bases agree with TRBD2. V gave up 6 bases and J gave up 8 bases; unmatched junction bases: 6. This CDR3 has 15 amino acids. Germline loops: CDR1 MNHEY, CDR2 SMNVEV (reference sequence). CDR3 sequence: CASSLLAGGEGELFF. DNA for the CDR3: TGTGCCAGCAGCCTACTAGCGGGAGGGGAAGGGGAGCTGTTTTTT.

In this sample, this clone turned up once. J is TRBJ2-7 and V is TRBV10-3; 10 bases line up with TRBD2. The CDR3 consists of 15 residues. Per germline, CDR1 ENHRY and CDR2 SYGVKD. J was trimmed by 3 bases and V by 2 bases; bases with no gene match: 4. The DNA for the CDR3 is TGTGCCATCAGTGAGGGGGCTAGCGGGAGCTACGAGCAGTACTTC. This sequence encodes CAISEGASGSYEQYF.

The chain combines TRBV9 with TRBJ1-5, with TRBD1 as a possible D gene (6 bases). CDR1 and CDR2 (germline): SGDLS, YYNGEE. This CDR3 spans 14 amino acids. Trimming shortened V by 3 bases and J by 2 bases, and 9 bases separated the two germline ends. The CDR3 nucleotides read TGTGCCAGCAGCGCCTCAGGGGGCAATCAGCCCCAGCATTTT. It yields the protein CASSASGGNQPQHF.

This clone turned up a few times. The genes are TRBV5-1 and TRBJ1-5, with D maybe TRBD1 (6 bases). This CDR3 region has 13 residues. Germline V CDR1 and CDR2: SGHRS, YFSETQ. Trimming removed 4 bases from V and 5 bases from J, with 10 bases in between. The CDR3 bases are TGCGCCAGCAGCCAAGAGGGGGATCAGCCCCAGCATTTT. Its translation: CASSQEGDQPQHF.

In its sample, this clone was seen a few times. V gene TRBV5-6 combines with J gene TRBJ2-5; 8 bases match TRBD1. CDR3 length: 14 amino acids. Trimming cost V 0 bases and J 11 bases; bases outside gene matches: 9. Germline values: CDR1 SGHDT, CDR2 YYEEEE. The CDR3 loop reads CASSLVLTGDHQYF. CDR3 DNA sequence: TGTGCCAGCAGCTTGGTATTGACAGGGGATCATCAGTACTTC.

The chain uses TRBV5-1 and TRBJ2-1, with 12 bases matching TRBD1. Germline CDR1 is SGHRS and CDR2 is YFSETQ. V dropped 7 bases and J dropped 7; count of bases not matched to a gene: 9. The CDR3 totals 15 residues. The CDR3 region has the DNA TGCGCCAGCCGTACATCGGGACAGGGGGCAAATGAGCAGTTCTTC. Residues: CASRTSGQGANEQFF.

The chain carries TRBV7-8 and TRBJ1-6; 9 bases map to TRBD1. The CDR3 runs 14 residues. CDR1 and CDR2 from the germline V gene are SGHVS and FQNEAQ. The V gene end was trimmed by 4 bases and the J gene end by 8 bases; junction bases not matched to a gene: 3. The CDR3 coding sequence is TGTGCCAGCAGCTCGACAGGGGGTGATTCACCCCTCCACTTT. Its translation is CASSSTGGDSPLHF.

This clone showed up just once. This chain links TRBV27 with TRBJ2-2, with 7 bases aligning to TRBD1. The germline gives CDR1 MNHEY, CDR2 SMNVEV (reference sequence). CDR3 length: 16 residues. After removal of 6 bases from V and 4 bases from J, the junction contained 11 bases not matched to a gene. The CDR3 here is CASSRPTGMSTGELFF. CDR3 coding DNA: TGTGCCAGCAGCAGACCGACAGGGATGAGCACCGGGGAGCTGTTTTTT.

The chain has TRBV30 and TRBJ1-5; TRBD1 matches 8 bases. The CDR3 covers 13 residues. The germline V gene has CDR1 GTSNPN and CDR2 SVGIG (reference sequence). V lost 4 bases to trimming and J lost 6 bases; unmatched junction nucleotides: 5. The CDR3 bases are TGTGCCTGGACTCAGGGGGCTGGTCAGCCCCAGCATTTT. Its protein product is CAWTQGAGQPQHF. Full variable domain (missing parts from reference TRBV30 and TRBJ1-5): SQTIHQWPATLVQPVGSPLSLECTVEGTSNPNLYWYRQAAGRGLQLLFYSVGIGQISSEVPQNLSASRPQDRQFILSSKKLLLSDSGFYLCAWTQGAGQPQHFGDGTRLSIL.

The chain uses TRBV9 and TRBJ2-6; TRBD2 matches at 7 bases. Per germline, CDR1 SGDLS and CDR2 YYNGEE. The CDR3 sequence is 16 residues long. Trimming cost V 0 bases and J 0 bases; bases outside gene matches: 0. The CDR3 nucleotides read TGTGCCAGCAGCGTAGGCGGGGGCTCTGGGGCCAACGTCCTGACTTTC. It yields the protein CASSVGGGSGANVLTF.

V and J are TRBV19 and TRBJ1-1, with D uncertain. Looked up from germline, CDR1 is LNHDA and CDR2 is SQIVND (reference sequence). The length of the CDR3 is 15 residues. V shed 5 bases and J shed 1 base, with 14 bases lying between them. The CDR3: CASSPPGEGNTEAFF. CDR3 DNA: TGTGCCAGTAGTCCCCCGGGTGAGGGGAACACTGAAGCTTTCTTT.

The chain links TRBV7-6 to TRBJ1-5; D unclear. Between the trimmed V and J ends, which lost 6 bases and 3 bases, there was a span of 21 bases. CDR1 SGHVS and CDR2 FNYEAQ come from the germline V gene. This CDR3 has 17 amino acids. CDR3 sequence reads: CASSSNGVPRLNQPQHF. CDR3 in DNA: TGTGCCAGCAGTTCCAACGGGGTCCCCAGACTCAATCAGCCCCAGCATTTT.

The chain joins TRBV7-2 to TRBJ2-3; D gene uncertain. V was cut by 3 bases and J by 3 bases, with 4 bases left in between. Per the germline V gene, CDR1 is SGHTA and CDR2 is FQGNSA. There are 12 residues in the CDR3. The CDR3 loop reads CASSFRTDTQYF. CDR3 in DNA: TGTGCCAGCAGCTTCCGAACAGATACGCAGTATTTT.

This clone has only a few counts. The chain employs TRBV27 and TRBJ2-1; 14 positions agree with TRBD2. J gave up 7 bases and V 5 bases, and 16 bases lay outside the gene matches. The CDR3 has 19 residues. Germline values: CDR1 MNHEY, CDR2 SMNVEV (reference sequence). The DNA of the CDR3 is TGTGCCAGCAGTCCAACACTTCCGGGACTAGCGGGAGTCACGAATGAGCAGTTCTTC. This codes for CASSPTLPGLAGVTNEQFF.

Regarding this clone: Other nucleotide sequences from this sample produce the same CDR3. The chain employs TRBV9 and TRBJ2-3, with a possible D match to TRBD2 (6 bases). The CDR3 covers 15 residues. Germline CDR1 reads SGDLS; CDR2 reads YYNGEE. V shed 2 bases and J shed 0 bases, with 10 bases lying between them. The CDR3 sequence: CASSVGSGSTDTQYF. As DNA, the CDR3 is TGTGCCAGCAGCGTTGGTAGCGGTAGCACAGATACGCAGTATTTT.

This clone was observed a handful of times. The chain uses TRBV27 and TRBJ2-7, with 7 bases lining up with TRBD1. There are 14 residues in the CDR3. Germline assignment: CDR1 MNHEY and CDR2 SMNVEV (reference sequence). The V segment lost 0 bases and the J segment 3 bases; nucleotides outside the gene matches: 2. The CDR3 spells CASSLSTGIYEQYF. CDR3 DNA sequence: TGTGCCAGCAGTTTATCGACAGGGATCTACGAGCAGTACTTC.